What follows are 12 T cell receptor beta chains derived from one specimen sequenced in a study of blood T cell repertoires in COVID-19. Some clones are missing from TCRdb's copy, which holds only in-frame ones; the method was immunoSEQ multiplex PCR. The repertoire holds 40,000 to 45,000 clones, with 92% as singletons. Specimen: peripheral blood. All receptors come from a human donor in a cohort sampled during active COVID-19.

This sequence joins TRBV11-2 and TRBJ2-2, with D perhaps TRBD1 (6 bases). Trimming shortened V by 7 bases and J by 1 base, and 10 bases separated the two germline ends. The germline CDR1 and CDR2 sequences are SGHAT and FQNNGV. The CDR3 spans 14 residues. Here the CDR3 DNA reads TGTGCCAGCATCCTGGACAGGAACACCGGGGAGCTGTTTTTT. Amino acid sequence: CASILDRNTGELFF.

This clone was recorded a few times. The chain recombines TRBV4-2 with TRBJ2-7; 7 bases align to TRBD2. Trimming at V came to 0 bases and at J to 6 bases, leaving 14 bases not matched to a gene. The CDR3 has 17 residues. Per germline, CDR1 LGHNA and CDR2 YNFKEQ. The DNA of the CDR3 is TGTGCCAGCAGCCAAGATTTAGTGGCGGGAGTAATGCGCGAGCAGTACTTC. Amino acid sequence: CASSQDLVAGVMREQYF.

The chain employs TRBV5-8 and TRBJ2-2; possibly TRBD2 for D (6 bases). The germline V and J ends were trimmed by 5 bases and 0 bases, with 8 bases remaining between them. The CDR3 runs 14 residues. Germline V CDR1 and CDR2: SGHTS, YDEGEE. DNA for the CDR3: TGTGCCAGCAGGTTAGCGGCGAACACCGGGGAGCTGTTTTTT. Its translation is CASRLAANTGELFF.

The rearrangement joins TRBV7-9 to TRBJ2-3, with D possibly TRBD2 on 6 matching bases. Trimming cost V 5 bases and J 10 bases, with 13 bases left between them. The CDR3 has 12 amino acids. Germline values: CDR1 SEHNR, CDR2 FQNEAQ (reference sequence). The CDR3 DNA follows: TGTGCCAGCAGCCTAGGGACTCAGCCGCAGTATTTT. Protein product: CASSLGTQPQYF.

CDR3 nucleotide sequence: TGTGCCAGCAGCTTAGTTGGGAGCTCTGGGGCCAACGTCCTGACTTTC. It encodes CASSLVGSSGANVLTF. The V gene is TRBV7-2, the J gene TRBJ2-6, with D possibly TRBD2 on 5 matching bases. Trimming took 1 base from V and 0 from J, leaving 7 bases between them. Germline loops: CDR1 SGHTA, CDR2 FQGNSA. The CDR3 sequence is 16 residues long.

The chain recombines TRBV11-2 with TRBJ2-7, with 10 bases that match TRBD1. From germline, CDR1 is SGHAT and CDR2 FQNNGV. The CDR3 is 14 amino acids. Losses at the gene ends were 5 bases for V and 6 bases for J; bases not matched to a gene: 7. In DNA form, the CDR3 reads TGTGCCAGCAGCAAGGGACAGGGGACTGGCGAGCAGTACTTC. Amino acid sequence: CASSKGQGTGEQYF.

The sample holds one count of this clone. The chain links TRBV5-3 to TRBJ1-5; 7 bases match TRBD1. TRBV5-3 is marked as an open reading frame, function uncertain. The CDR3 consists of 16 residues. Germline trimming cut 4 bases from V and 4 bases from J; bases unmatched to any gene: 11. The CDR3 bases are TGTGCCAGAAGCCTGAAACCGGACAGGAGGAATCAGCCCCAGCATTTT. As protein: CARSLKPDRRNQPQHF.

This sequence joins TRBV7-7 and TRBJ2-5; TRBD2 matches at 13 bases. Germline trimming cut 1 base from V and 4 bases from J; bases unmatched to any gene: 0. Germline loops: CDR1 SSHAT, CDR2 FNYEAQ (reference sequence). The CDR3 extends over 15 amino acids. The CDR3 reads CASSLGLAGGETQYF. The CDR3 bases are TGTGCCAGCAGCTTAGGACTAGCGGGGGGAGAGACCCAGTACTTC.

This sequence joins TRBV21-1 and TRBJ1-2. TRBV21-1 is given as a pseudogene. The CDR3 length is 13 residues. The CDR3 nucleotides are TGTGCCACCCGAGGGGGAGGGGACTATGGCTACACCTTC. It is translated as CATRGGGDYGYTF.

CDR3 region: CASSQGLAGGPGETQYF. The CDR3 bases are TGCGCCAGCAGCCAAGGACTAGCGGGGGGGCCGGGAGAGACCCAGTACTTC. The V call is TRBV5-1, the J call TRBJ2-5, with 15 positions matching TRBD2. CDR3 length: 17 residues. Germline CDR1 SGHRS, CDR2 YFSETQ. Trimming cost V 4 bases and J 4 bases; bases outside gene matches: 8. The full variable domain, rest sourced from reference TRBV5-1 and TRBJ2-5, is KAGVTQTPRYLIKTRGQQVTLSCSPISGHRSVSWYQQTPGQGLQFLFEYFSETQRNKGNFPGRFSGRQFSNSRSEMNVSTLELGDSALYLCASSQGLAGGPGETQYFGPGTRLLVL.

This chain connects TRBV10-3 to TRBJ2-1; D not certain. Trimming left V 6 bases short and J 2 bases short, with 8 bases between. Germline V gene sequence: CDR1 ENHRY, CDR2 SYGVKD. This CDR3 has 13 amino acids. CDR3: CAIRGLAYNEQFF. CDR3 nucleotides: TGTGCCATCAGGGGCCTGGCCTACAATGAGCAGTTCTTC.

The rearrangement joins TRBV4-1 to TRBJ2-1; 9 bases are a match to TRBD2. CDR1 and CDR2 (germline): MGHRA, YSYEKL. This CDR3 spans 16 amino acids. Trimming at V came to 3 bases and at J to 7 bases, leaving 10 bases not matched to a gene. CDR3 amino acids: CASSQPTGTSRNEQFF. The DNA for the CDR3 is TGCGCCAGCAGCCAGCCTACCGGGACTAGCAGGAATGAGCAGTTCTTC.